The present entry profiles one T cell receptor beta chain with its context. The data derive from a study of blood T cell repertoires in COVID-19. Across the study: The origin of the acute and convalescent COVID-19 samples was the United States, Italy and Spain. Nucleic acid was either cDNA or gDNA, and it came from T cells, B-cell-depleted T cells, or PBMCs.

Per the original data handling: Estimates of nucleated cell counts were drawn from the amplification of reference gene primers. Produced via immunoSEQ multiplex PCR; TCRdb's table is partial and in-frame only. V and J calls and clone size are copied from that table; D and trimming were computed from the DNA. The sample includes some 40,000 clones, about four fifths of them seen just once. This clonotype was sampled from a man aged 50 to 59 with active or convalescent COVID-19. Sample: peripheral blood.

Written as DNA, the CDR3 is TGTGCCAGCACCCCGGTTACGGGTAGCTATGGCTACACCTTC. The encoded protein is CASTPVTGSYGYTF. The chain carries TRBV6-5 and TRBJ1-2; no clear D. V lost 7 bases and J 4 bases, leaving 16 bases between the germline ends. CDR1 is MNHEY, CDR2 SVGAGI, per germline. The length of the CDR3 is 14 residues.